Below are 9 T cell receptor beta chains sequenced from a single sample in a study of T cells in Graves' hyperthyroidism and ophthalmopathy. Regions amplified from RNA transcripts were the TCR beta CDR3 regions. The HTBI primer set served for first-round RT-PCR of the TCR CDR3. One entry per CDR3 protein results from TCRdb running MiXCR on the multiplex PCR reads. The sample shows around 340,000 distinct CDR3 sequences, 17% of them seen only once. Sequencing was done on a sample of blood. These receptors were taken from a woman in her thirties with Graves' hyperthyroidism that later progressed to Graves' ophthalmopathy.

Many counts were recorded for this clonotype. The chain recombines TRBV7-9 with TRBJ1-1; no definite D call. This CDR3 is built from 15 residues. Germline CDR1 SEHNR, CDR2 FQNEAQ (reference sequence). The germline V and J ends were trimmed by 2 bases and 5 bases, with 15 bases remaining between them. DNA of the CDR3: TGTGCCAGCAGCTTATTGCGCAGTCCTGGGACTGAAGCTTTCTTT. As protein: CASSLLRSPGTEAFF.

The V and J genes are TRBV11-2 and TRBJ2-3; D remains ambiguous. Trimming took 0 bases from V and 3 from J, leaving 7 bases between them. CDR3 length: 14 residues. The germline V gene encodes CDR1 SGHAT and CDR2 FQNNGV. The CDR3 loop reads CASSLEFITDTQYF. The CDR3 DNA sequence: TGTGCCAGCAGCTTAGAGTTCATTACAGATACGCAGTATTTT.

A few counts support this clonotype. This chain uses TRBV5-4 with TRBJ1-2; 8 bases are shared with TRBD1. Trimming at V came to 4 bases and at J to 7 bases, leaving 18 bases not matched to a gene. Germline V CDR1 and CDR2: SGHNT, YYREEE (reference sequence). The CDR3 loop spans 17 amino acids. The CDR3 nucleotides are TGTGCCAGCAGCCCCTCATTTGGCGGGACAGGCAAGCGTGGCTACACCTTC. Amino acid sequence: CASSPSFGGTGKRGYTF.

The table lists this clonotype with many counts. The rearrangement joins TRBV28 to TRBJ2-1; D remains unclear. Trimming took 6 bases from V and 0 from J, leaving 12 bases between them. Germline V gene data show CDR1 as MDHEN and CDR2 as SYDVKM. This CDR3 is built from 15 residues. The CDR3 is CASRHQLLSYNEQFF. The CDR3 bases are TGTGCCAGCAGACACCAGTTACTCTCCTACAATGAGCAGTTCTTC.

This clonotype was detected many times. The chain uses TRBV5-1 and TRBJ2-3; 8 nucleotides agree with TRBD2. The ends lost 1 base at V and 4 bases at J; junction bases unmatched: 11. The CDR3 loop spans 17 amino acids. Germline assignment: CDR1 SGHRS and CDR2 YFSETQ. CDR3 in amino acids: CASSLLSGRAVPDTQYF. CDR3 in DNA: TGCGCCAGCAGCTTGCTGTCCGGGAGGGCCGTACCAGATACGCAGTATTTT.

This clonotype has ten or more counts. The rearrangement links TRBV30 to TRBJ1-1; D gene uncertain. Per the germline V gene, CDR1 is GTSNPN and CDR2 is SVGIG (reference sequence). This CDR3 contains 12 residues. The V end was cut by 3 bases, the J end by 0 bases, with 5 bases between. The CDR3 sequence: CAWRTMNTEAFF. The CDR3 DNA follows: TGTGCCTGGAGGACCATGAACACTGAAGCTTTCTTT. Filled out from reference TRBV30 and TRBJ1-1, the complete variable domain reads SQTIHQWPATLVQPVGSPLSLECTVEGTSNPNLYWYRQAAGRGLQLLFYSVGIGQISSEVPQNLSASRPQDRQFILSSKKLLLSDSGFYLCAWRTMNTEAFFGQGTRLTVV.

This clonotype came up many times. This chain uses TRBV9 with TRBJ2-1; 7 bases align to TRBD1. The CDR3 is 19 amino acids. Germline trimming cut 3 bases from V and 0 bases from J; bases unmatched to any gene: 15. CDR1 and CDR2 from the germline V gene are SGDLS and YYNGEE. The CDR3 DNA follows: TGTGCCAGCAGCGCCGCAGGAAGGGGGCGTGTATCCTCCTACAATGAGCAGTTCTTC. It translates to CASSAAGRGRVSSYNEQFF.

This clonotype has just a few counts. The CDR3 loop reads CSVRGLGQSSYNEQFF. CDR3 bases: TGCAGCGTCAGGGGACTGGGGCAGAGCTCCTACAATGAGCAGTTCTTC. The chain employs TRBV29-1 and TRBJ2-1, with D perhaps matching TRBD1 or TRBD2 (6 bases each). The length of the CDR3 is 16 residues. The ends were cut back, 6 bases at V and 0 bases at J, with 18 bases in the middle. Germline V gives CDR1 SQVTM, CDR2 ANQGSEA.

The rearrangement joins TRBV20-1 to TRBJ2-7; 8 positions agree with TRBD2. CDR3 length: 13 residues. Per the germline V gene, CDR1 is DFQATT and CDR2 is SNEGSKA (reference sequence). The junction had 3 bases not matched to a gene; V was cut back by 5 bases and J by 0 bases. The CDR3, as DNA: TGCAGTGCTGAGCGGGGGTACTCCTACGAGCAGTACTTC. Its translation: CSAERGYSYEQYF.